The rows below give T cell receptor beta chains drawn from one sample of a study of CD8+ T cells in alopecia areata. The method was immunoSEQ multiplex PCR; TCRdb's version includes in-frame clones alone and lacks a portion of them. The sample comprises 90,000 to 120,000 clones, about 83% of which are singletons, and around a quarter rests with the top ten. Sequenced here: CD8+ T cells sorted from blood, sampled at week 24, from a patient treated with tofacitinib. These receptor sequences come from a human donor with alopecia areata. Each CDR3 is given with its conserved first and last residue. Each record gives: V gene, J gene, clone size, D gene, CDR3 DNA, CDR3 protein. A D gene is named only where the DNA matches it firmly. Clone size appears in some rows only: once, few, many, or a class for an expanded clone.

V gene: TRBV6-5
J gene: TRBJ2-3
clone size: -
D gene: -
CDR3 DNA: TGTGCCAGCAGTTACACCTCCGCAGGGAGCACAGATACGCAGTATTTT
CDR3 protein: CASSYTSAGSTDTQYF

V gene: TRBV5-4
J gene: TRBJ1-5
clone size: -
D gene: -
CDR3 DNA: TGTGCCAGCAGCTTGGCTGGGGACGGCAATCAGCCCCAGCATTTT
CDR3 protein: CASSLAGDGNQPQHF

V gene: TRBV4-1
J gene: TRBJ2-5
clone size: -
D gene: -
CDR3 DNA: TGCGCCAGCAGCCTTACCCGGGCCGCCTGGGGAGAAGAGACCCAGTACTTC
CDR3 protein: CASSLTRAAWGEETQYF

V gene: TRBV29-1
J gene: TRBJ2-7
clone size: -
D gene: -
CDR3 DNA: TGCAGCGTAGACTCGGGAGAAACCTACGAGCAGTACTTC
CDR3 protein: CSVDSGETYEQYF

V gene: TRBV29-1
J gene: TRBJ2-5
clone size: -
D gene: -
CDR3 DNA: TGCAGCGTTGGACAGGATTGGACGGAGGAGACCCAGTACTTC
CDR3 protein: CSVGQDWTEETQYF

V gene: TRBV29-1
J gene: TRBJ2-3
clone size: -
D gene: TRBD2
CDR3 DNA: TGCAGCGTTGACGTTCGGGGGGGCCTCACAGATACGCAGTATTTT
CDR3 protein: CSVDVRGGLTDTQYF

V gene: TRBV6-5
J gene: TRBJ2-7
clone size: -
D gene: TRBD2
CDR3 DNA: TGTGCCAGCAGTTACTCGACTAGCGGGAGCTCCTACGAGCAGTACTTC
CDR3 protein: CASSYSTSGSSYEQYF

V gene: TRBV29-1
J gene: TRBJ2-2
clone size: -
D gene: -
CDR3 DNA: TGCAGCGTTGGGGATCCCGGGGAGCTGTTTTTT
CDR3 protein: CSVGDPGELFF

V gene: TRBV19
J gene: TRBJ2-1
clone size: -
D gene: -
CDR3 DNA: TGTGCCAGTAGTATAGACGGCCCCCTTGAGCAGTTCTTC
CDR3 protein: CASSIDGPLEQFF

V gene: TRBV10-3
J gene: TRBJ2-7
clone size: few
D gene: TRBD1
CDR3 DNA: TGTGCCATCAGTCCGGGACAGGGCTACGAGCAGTACTTC
CDR3 protein: CAISPGQGYEQYF

V gene: TRBV4-3
J gene: TRBJ2-7
clone size: -
D gene: -
CDR3 DNA: TGCGCCAGCAGCCAAGATAAGGGGTCGCGCTCCTACGAGCAGTACTTC
CDR3 protein: CASSQDKGSRSYEQYF

V gene: TRBV4-1
J gene: TRBJ2-3
clone size: once
D gene: TRBD1
CDR3 DNA: TGCGCCAGCCTAAAGACAGGGGTAAACACAGATACGCAGTATTTT
CDR3 protein: CASLKTGVNTDTQYF

V gene: TRBV4-3
J gene: TRBJ1-2
clone size: once
D gene: TRBD1
CDR3 DNA: TGCGCCAGCAGCCCAGGTCGACAGGGGTATGGCTACACCTTC
CDR3 protein: CASSPGRQGYGYTF

V gene: TRBV7-9
J gene: TRBJ2-7
clone size: -
D gene: TRBD1
CDR3 DNA: TGTGCCAGCAGCGCACAGGGGGCCTACGAGCAGTACTTC
CDR3 protein: CASSAQGAYEQYF

V gene: TRBV29-1
J gene: TRBJ2-5
clone size: -
D gene: TRBD1
CDR3 DNA: TGCAGCGTCTTGGACAGGGGTGAAGAGACCCAGTACTTC
CDR3 protein: CSVLDRGEETQYF

V gene: TRBV5-1
J gene: TRBJ2-7
clone size: few
D gene: TRBD2
CDR3 DNA: TGCGCCAGCAGCTTGGTCCTAGCGGGGGACCCGGGCTACGAGCAGTACTTC
CDR3 protein: CASSLVLAGDPGYEQYF

V gene: TRBV4-1
J gene: TRBJ2-7
clone size: -
D gene: TRBD1
CDR3 DNA: TGCGCCAGCAGCCAAGATAGGGGGCTCGAGGGCGAGCAGTACTTC
CDR3 protein: CASSQDRGLEGEQYF

V gene: TRBV7-9
J gene: TRBJ1-2
clone size: once
D gene: -
CDR3 DNA: TGTGCCAGCAGCTTAGCGAATGGATACTATGGCTACACCTTC
CDR3 protein: CASSLANGYYGYTF

V gene: TRBV30
J gene: TRBJ1-3
clone size: -
D gene: -
CDR3 DNA: TGTGCCTGGAGTGTACTGGGTTTCTCGACTGGAAACACCATATATTTT
CDR3 protein: CAWSVLGFSTGNTIYF

V gene: TRBV7-9
J gene: TRBJ2-7
clone size: -
D gene: -
CDR3 DNA: TGTGCCAGCAGCTTTGAGGGTGGGGTGACCTACGAGCAGTACTTC
CDR3 protein: CASSFEGGVTYEQYF

V gene: TRBV27
J gene: TRBJ2-3
clone size: -
D gene: TRBD1
CDR3 DNA: TGTGCCAGCAGTTTCGGGACAGGGACAGATACGCAGTATTTT
CDR3 protein: CASSFGTGTDTQYF

V gene: TRBV27
J gene: TRBJ2-5
clone size: -
D gene: -
CDR3 DNA: TGTGCCAGCAGTTTAAGGGGGGGCCAAGAGACCCAGTACTTC
CDR3 protein: CASSLRGGQETQYF

V gene: TRBV11-3
J gene: TRBJ2-1
clone size: -
D gene: -
CDR3 DNA: TGTGCCAGCAGCCTCCGGGGACGGGGCTCCTACAATGAGCAGTTCTTC
CDR3 protein: CASSLRGRGSYNEQFF

V gene: TRBV29-1
J gene: TRBJ2-3
clone size: -
D gene: -
CDR3 DNA: TGCAGCGTTGAAGGGGGAGGTGCAGATACGCAGTATTTT
CDR3 protein: CSVEGGGADTQYF

V gene: TRBV4-1
J gene: TRBJ2-5
clone size: few
D gene: TRBD2
CDR3 DNA: TGCGCCAGCAGCCAAGGTCGGGGTAGCGGGGACGAAGAGACCCAGTACTTC
CDR3 protein: CASSQGRGSGDEETQYF

V gene: TRBV7-6
J gene: TRBJ2-7
clone size: -
D gene: TRBD1
CDR3 DNA: TGTGCCAGCAGCCCGACGACAGGGTCCTCCTACGAGCAGTACTTC
CDR3 protein: CASSPTTGSSYEQYF

V gene: TRBV6-5
J gene: TRBJ2-3
clone size: -
D gene: -
CDR3 DNA: TGTGCCAGCAGTTACTACGAAACAGATACGCAGTATTTT
CDR3 protein: CASSYYETDTQYF

V gene: TRBV27
J gene: TRBJ1-5
clone size: -
D gene: TRBD1
CDR3 DNA: TGTGCCAGCAGCCCGTTACAGGGGGGGCGCGAGCAGCCCCAGCATTTT
CDR3 protein: CASSPLQGGREQPQHF